The subject of this entry is one T cell receptor (beta chain). Primers for the PCR totalled 60 Vbeta and 13 Jbeta. Data came from immunoSEQ multiplex PCR; TCRdb stores just in-frame clones and leaves some out. Here the sample spans under 150,000 clones, 82% being singletons. The data were taken from a study of cytomegalovirus exposure and HLA in healthy donors. The CDR3 contains 13 residues. Germline loops: CDR1 SEHNR, CDR2 FQNEAQ (reference sequence). With 5 bases removed from V and 3 bases from J, the gap between germline ends came to 11 bases. This TCR came from a male donor in good health and CMV-seronegative. This chain connects TRBV7-9 to TRBJ2-7, with D tentatively TRBD1 (5 bases). Sequencing was carried out using PBMCs. The CDR3 region is CASSHDSSYEQYF. CDR3 sequence (DNA): TGTGCCAGCAGCCACGACAGCAGCTACGAGCAGTACTTC. The whole variable domain, filled in from reference TRBV7-9 and TRBJ2-7, reads DTGVSQNPRHKITKRGQNVTFRCDPISEHNRLYWYRQTLGQGPEFLTYFQNEAQLEKSRLLSDRFSAERPKGSFSTLEIQRTEQGDSAMYLCASSHDSSYEQYFGPGTRLTVT.